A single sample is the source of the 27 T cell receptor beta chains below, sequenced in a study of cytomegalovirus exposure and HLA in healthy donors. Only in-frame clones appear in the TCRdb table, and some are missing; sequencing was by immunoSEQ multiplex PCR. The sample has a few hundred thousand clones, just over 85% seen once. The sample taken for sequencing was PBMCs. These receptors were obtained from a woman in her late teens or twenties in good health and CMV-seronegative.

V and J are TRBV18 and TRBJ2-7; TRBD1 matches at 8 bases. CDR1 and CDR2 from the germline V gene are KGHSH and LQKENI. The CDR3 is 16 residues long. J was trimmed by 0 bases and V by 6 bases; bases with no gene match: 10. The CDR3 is CASSPVGGQVSYEQYF. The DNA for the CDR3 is TGTGCCAGCTCCCCAGTCGGGGGACAGGTCTCCTACGAGCAGTACTTC. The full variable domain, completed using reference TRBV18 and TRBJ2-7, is NAGVMQNPRHLVRRRGQEARLRCSPMKGHSHVYWYRQLPEEGLKFMVYLQKENIIDESGMPKERFSAEFPKEGPSILRIQQVVRGDSAAYFCASSPVGGQVSYEQYFGPGTRLTVT.

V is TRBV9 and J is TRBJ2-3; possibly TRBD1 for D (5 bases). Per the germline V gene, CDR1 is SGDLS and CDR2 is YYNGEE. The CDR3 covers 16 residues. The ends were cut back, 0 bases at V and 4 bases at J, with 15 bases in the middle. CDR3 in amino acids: CASSVVSQGTPDTQYF. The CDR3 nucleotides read TGTGCCAGCAGCGTAGTCTCCCAGGGTACTCCAGATACGCAGTATTTT. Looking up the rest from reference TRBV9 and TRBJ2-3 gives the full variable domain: DSGVTQTPKHLITATGQRVTLRCSPRSGDLSVYWYQQSLDQGLQFLIQYYNGEERAKGNILERFSAQQFPDLHSELNLSSLELGDSALYFCASSVVSQGTPDTQYFGPGTRLTVL.

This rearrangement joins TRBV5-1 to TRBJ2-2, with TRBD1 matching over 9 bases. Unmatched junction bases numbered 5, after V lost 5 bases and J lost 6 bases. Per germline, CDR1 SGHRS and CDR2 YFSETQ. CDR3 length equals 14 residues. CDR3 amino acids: CASRATGGPGELFF. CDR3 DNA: TGCGCCAGCAGAGCTACAGGGGGCCCCGGGGAGCTGTTTTTT.

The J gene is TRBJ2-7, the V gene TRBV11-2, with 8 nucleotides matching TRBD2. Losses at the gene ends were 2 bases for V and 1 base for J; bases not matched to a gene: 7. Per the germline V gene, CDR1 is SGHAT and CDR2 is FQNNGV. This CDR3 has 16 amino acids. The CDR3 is CASSLSLAGMSYEQYF. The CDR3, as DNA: TGTGCCAGCAGCTTATCGCTAGCGGGTATGTCCTACGAGCAGTACTTC.

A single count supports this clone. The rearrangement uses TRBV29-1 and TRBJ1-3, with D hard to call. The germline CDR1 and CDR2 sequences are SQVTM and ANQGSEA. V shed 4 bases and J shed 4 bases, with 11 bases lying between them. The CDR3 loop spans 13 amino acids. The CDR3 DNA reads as TGCAGCGTTGGGGAGGGTAGCGGAAACACCATATATTTT. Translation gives CSVGEGSGNTIYF.

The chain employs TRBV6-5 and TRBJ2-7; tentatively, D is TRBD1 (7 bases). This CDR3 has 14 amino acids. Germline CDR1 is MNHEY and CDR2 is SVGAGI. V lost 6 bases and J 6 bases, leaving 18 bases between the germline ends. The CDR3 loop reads CASSSAGTAGEQYF. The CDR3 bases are TGTGCCAGCAGCTCCGCCGGGACAGCGGGCGAGCAGTACTTC.

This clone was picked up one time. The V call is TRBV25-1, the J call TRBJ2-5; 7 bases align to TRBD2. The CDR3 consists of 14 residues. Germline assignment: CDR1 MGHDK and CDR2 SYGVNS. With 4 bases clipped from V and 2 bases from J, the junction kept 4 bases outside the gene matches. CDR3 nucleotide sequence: TGTGCCAGCAGTGTGCGAGCGGGACAAGAGACCCAGTACTTC. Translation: CASSVRAGQETQYF.

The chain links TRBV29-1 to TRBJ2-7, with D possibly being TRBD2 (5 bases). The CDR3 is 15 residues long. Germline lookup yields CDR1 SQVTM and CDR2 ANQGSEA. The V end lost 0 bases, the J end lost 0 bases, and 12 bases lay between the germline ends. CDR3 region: CSVEDIGGPSYEQYF. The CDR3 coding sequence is TGCAGCGTTGAAGATATCGGCGGGCCCTCCTACGAGCAGTACTTC.

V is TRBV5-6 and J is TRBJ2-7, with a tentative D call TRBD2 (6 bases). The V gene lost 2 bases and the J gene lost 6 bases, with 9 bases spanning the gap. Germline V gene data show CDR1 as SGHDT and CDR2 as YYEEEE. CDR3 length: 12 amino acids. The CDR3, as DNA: TGTGCCAGCAGCTTTTCCGGGGGCGAGCAGTACTTC. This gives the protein CASSFSGGEQYF.

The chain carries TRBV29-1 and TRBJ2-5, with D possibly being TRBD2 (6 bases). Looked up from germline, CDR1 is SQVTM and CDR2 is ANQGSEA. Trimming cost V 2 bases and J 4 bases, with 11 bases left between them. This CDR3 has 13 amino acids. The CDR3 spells CSVEKGGTETQYF. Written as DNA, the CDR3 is TGCAGCGTTGAAAAGGGCGGGACAGAGACCCAGTACTTC.

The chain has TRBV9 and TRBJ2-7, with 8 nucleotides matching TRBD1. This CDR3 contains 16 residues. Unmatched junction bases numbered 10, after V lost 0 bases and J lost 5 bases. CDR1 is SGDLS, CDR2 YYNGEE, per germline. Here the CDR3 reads CASSVGGQGSTHEQYF. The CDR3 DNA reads TGTGCCAGCAGCGTAGGCGGACAGGGAAGTACCCACGAGCAGTACTTC.

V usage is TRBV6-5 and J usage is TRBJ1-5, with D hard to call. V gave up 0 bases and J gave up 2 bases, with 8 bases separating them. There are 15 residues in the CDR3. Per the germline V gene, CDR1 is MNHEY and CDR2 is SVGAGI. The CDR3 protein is CASSYSFQGNQPQHF. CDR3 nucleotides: TGTGCCAGCAGTTACTCGTTCCAGGGCAATCAGCCCCAGCATTTT.

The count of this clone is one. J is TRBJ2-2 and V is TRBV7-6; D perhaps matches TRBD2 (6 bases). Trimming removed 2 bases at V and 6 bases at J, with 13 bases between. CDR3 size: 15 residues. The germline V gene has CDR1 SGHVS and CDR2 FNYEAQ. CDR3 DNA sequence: TGTGCCAGCAGCTTAACTAGCTCAGGGTCCGGGGAGCTGTTTTTT. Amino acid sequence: CASSLTSSGSGELFF.

The DNA for the CDR3 is TGTGCCAGCAGTTACGGGGCTAGCGGGTTCACAGATACGCAGTATTTT. This gives the protein CASSYGASGFTDTQYF. The chain couples TRBV6-5 to TRBJ2-3; 8 bases line up with TRBD2. Unmatched junction bases numbered 6, after V lost 2 bases and J lost 2 bases. CDR1 is MNHEY, CDR2 SVGAGI, per germline. This CDR3 comprises 16 residues.

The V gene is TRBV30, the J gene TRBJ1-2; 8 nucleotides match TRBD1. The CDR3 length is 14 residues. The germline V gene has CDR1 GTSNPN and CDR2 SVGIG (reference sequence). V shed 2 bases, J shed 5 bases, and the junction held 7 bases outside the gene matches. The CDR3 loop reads CAWSPTGAVYGYTF. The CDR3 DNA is TGTGCCTGGAGTCCGACAGGGGCCGTATATGGCTACACCTTC.

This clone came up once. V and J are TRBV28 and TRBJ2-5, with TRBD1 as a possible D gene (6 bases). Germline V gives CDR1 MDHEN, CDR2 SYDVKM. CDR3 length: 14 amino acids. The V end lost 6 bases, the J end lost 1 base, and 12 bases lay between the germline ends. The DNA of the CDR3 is TGTGCCAGCAGCCGGGACACACCCCAAGAGACCCAGTACTTC. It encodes CASSRDTPQETQYF.

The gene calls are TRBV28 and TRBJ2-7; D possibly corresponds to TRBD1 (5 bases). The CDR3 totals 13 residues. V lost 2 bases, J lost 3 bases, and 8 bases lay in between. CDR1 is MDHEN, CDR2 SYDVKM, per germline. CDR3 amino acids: CASSLLGVYEQYF. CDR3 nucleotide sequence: TGTGCCAGCAGTTTACTAGGGGTCTACGAGCAGTACTTC.

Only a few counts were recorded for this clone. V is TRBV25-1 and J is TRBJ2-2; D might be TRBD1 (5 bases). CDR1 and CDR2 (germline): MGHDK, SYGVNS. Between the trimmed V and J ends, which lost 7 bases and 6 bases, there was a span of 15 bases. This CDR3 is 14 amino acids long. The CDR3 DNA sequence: TGTGCCAGCATGGGCAGGGAAGTGGCCGGGGAGCTGTTTTTT. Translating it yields CASMGREVAGELFF.

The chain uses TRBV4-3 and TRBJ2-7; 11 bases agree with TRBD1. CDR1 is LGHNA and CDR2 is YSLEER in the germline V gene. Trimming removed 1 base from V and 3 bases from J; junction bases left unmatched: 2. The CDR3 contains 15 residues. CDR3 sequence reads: CASSQAGTGGYEQYF. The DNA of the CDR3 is TGCGCCAGCAGCCAAGCCGGGACAGGGGGCTACGAGCAGTACTTC.

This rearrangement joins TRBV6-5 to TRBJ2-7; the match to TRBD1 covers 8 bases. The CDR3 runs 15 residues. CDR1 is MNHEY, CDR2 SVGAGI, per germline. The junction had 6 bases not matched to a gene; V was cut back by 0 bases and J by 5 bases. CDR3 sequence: CASSYSGQGGHEQYF. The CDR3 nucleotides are TGTGCCAGCAGTTACTCAGGACAGGGAGGCCACGAGCAGTACTTC.

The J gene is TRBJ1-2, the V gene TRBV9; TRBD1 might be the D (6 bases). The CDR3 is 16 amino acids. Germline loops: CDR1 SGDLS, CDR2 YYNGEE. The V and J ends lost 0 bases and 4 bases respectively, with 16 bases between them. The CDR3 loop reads CASSVDSGEGTYGYTF. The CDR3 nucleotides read TGTGCCAGCAGCGTAGACTCAGGGGAGGGAACCTATGGCTACACCTTC. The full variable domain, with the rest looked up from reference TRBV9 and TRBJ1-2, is DSGVTQTPKHLITATGQRVTLRCSPRSGDLSVYWYQQSLDQGLQFLIQYYNGEERAKGNILERFSAQQFPDLHSELNLSSLELGDSALYFCASSVDSGEGTYGYTFGSGTRLTVV.

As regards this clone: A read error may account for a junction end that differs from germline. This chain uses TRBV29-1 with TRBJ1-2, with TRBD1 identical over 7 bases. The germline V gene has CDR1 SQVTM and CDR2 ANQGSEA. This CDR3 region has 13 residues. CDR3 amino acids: CSVEDRARYGYTF. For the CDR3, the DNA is TGCAGCGTGGAAGACAGGGCCCGCTATGGCTACACCTTC.

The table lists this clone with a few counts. The CDR3 nucleotides read TGTGCCAGTAGAGTAGGGGCGAGCAATCAGCCCCAGCATTTT. Its translation is CASRVGASNQPQHF. This sequence joins TRBV19 and TRBJ1-5; a weak D match, TRBD1 (5 bases). Germline-derived CDR1 and CDR2 are LNHDA and SQIVND (reference sequence). The CDR3 covers 14 residues. V lost 6 bases and J 1 base, leaving 10 bases between the germline ends. Full variable domain (rest looked up from reference TRBV19 and TRBJ1-5): DGGITQSPKYLFRKEGQNVTLSCEQNLNHDAMYWYRQDPGQGLRLIYYSQIVNDFQKGDIAEGYSVSREKKESFPLTVTSAQKNPTAFYLCASRVGASNQPQHFGDGTRLSIL.

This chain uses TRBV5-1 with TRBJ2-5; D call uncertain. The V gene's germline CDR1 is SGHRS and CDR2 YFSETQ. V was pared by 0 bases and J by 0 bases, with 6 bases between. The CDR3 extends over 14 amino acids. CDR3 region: CASSLVGYQETQYF. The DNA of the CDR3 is TGCGCCAGCAGCTTGGTGGGCTACCAAGAGACCCAGTACTTC.

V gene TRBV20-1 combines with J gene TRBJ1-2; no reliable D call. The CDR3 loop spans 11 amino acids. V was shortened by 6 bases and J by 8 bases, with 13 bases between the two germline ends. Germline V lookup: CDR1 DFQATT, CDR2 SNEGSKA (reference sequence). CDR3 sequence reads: CSATLYLGYTF. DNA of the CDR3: TGCAGTGCCACTCTATATTTGGGCTACACCTTC.

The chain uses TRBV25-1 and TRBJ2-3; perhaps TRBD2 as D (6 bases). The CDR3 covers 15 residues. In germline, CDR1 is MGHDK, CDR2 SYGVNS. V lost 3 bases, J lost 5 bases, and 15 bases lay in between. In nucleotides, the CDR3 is TGTGCCAGCAGTGAGTTTCGGCAGGGAGGAGATACGCAGTATTTT. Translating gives CASSEFRQGGDTQYF.

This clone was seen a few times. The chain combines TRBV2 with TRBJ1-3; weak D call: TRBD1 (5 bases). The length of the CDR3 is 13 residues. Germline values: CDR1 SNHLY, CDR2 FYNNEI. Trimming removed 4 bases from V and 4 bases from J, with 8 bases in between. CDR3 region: CASSAGNGNTIYF. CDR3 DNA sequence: TGTGCCAGCAGTGCAGGGAACGGAAACACCATATATTTT.